This entry is about one T cell receptor (beta chain). CDR3 length equals 13 residues. CDR1 MNHNS and CDR2 SASEGT come from the germline V gene. The V and J ends lost 2 bases and 8 bases respectively, with 12 bases between them. In the authors' methods: From reference gene primer amplification, estimates of nucleated cell counts were derived. TCRdb keeps only in-frame clones here, not all; method: immunoSEQ multiplex PCR. V and J calls plus clone size are reproduced from that table; the DNA served to infer D and trimming. The sample carries some 180,000 clones, approximately 88% recorded once. The sample belongs to a study of blood T cell repertoires in COVID-19. Study-level information: The origin of the acute and convalescent COVID-19 samples was the United States, Italy and Spain. From T cells, B-cell-depleted T cells, or PBMCs came the material, which was cDNA or gDNA.

Patients of the Seattle cohort, enrolled during active infection, were followed longitudinally. The chain couples TRBV6-1 to TRBJ1-2; maybe TRBD1 (5 bases). This receptor was taken from a woman aged 35 to 49 with COVID-19, enrolled during active disease. The sequencing input was peripheral blood. CDR3 in amino acids: CASSEFAGGGYTF. The CDR3 nucleotides read TGTGCCAGCAGTGAATTCGCCGGGGGGGGCTACACCTTC.